Below, 27 T cell receptor beta chains from the same sample are listed, as sequenced in a study of shared clonotypes between healthy human individuals. This table comes from immunoSEQ multiplex PCR, and its TCRdb copy is limited to in-frame clones, with some not included. This sample carries around 2.5 million clones, under 95% of them seen once, and the ten largest clones take roughly 0.36%. The material sequenced was naive CD4+ T cells from PBMCs. Subset specified: CD45RA+ positively selected. The origin of the receptors is a man aged 18 to 30 in good health. Some clones in this sample may be carry-over from other donors' samples.

The table lists this clone with a few counts. The same CDR3 is also encoded by other DNA sequences in this sample. DNA of the CDR3: TGTGCCAGCAGCTTCGGGGGCACAGATACGCAGTATTTT. It is translated as CASSFGGTDTQYF. The J gene is TRBJ2-3, the V gene TRBV7-9, with a tentative D call TRBD2 (5 bases). V was trimmed by 3 bases and J by 1 base, leaving 5 bases between them. This CDR3 spans 13 amino acids. Germline-derived CDR1 and CDR2 are SEHNR and FQNEAQ (reference sequence).

V and J are TRBV5-4 and TRBJ2-1, with 11 bases identical to TRBD2. The CDR3 covers 14 residues. CDR1 is SGHNT and CDR2 is YYREEE in the germline V gene (reference sequence). The ends lost 10 bases at V and 7 bases at J; junction bases unmatched: 10. The CDR3 reads CALSRLAGGNEQFF. The CDR3 DNA sequence: TGTGCCCTTTCCCGGTTAGCGGGAGGGAATGAGCAGTTCTTC.

CDR3 region: CASSLYHGGTDNEQFF. The CDR3 region has the DNA TGTGCCAGCAGCTTATATCATGGCGGGACGGACAATGAGCAGTTCTTC. The chain combines TRBV7-9 with TRBJ2-1, with D possibly being TRBD2 (6 bases). This CDR3 is built from 16 residues. CDR1 and CDR2 (germline): SEHNR, FQNEAQ (reference sequence). The ends were cut back, 2 bases at V and 5 bases at J, with 16 bases in the middle.

This clone came up once. The V and J genes are TRBV19 and TRBJ2-6; no clear D gene. CDR1 and CDR2 from the germline V gene are LNHDA and SQIVND (reference sequence). This CDR3 region has 16 residues. With 2 bases removed from V and 2 bases from J, the gap between germline ends came to 10 bases. The CDR3: CASSIIAVAGANVLTF. The CDR3 nucleotides are TGTGCCAGTAGTATAATTGCAGTAGCTGGGGCCAACGTCCTGACTTTC.

The chain has TRBV6-6 and TRBJ2-3, with D possibly TRBD1 on 6 matching bases. The CDR3 is made up of 14 amino acids. The V gene's germline CDR1 is MNHNY and CDR2 SVGAGI (reference sequence). V was pared by 6 bases and J by 1 base, with 11 bases between. For the CDR3, the DNA is TGTGCCAGCAGACTCCGACAGGGCACAGATACGCAGTATTTT. It is translated as CASRLRQGTDTQYF.

The chain recombines TRBV18 with TRBJ2-4, with no clear D. V was clipped by 2 bases and J by 0 bases, with 11 bases between them. CDR1 and CDR2 from the germline V gene are KGHSH and LQKENI. The CDR3 runs to 16 residues. The DNA of the CDR3 is TGTGCCAGCTCACCAATGCCAGGATTAGCCAAAAACATTCAGTACTTC. Its translation: CASSPMPGLAKNIQYF.

The chain is built from TRBV21-1 and TRBJ2-7; the tabulated D call, TRBD2, remains unverified against the DNA. TRBV21-1 is a documented pseudogene. The CDR3 length is 18 residues. Written as DNA, the CDR3 is TGTGCCAGCAGCAAAGAAGAGCGGCGGAGTCCACCCTCCTACGAGCAGTACTTC. It specifies CASSKEERRSPPSYEQYF.

The chain is built from TRBV30 and TRBJ2-7; 7 positions match TRBD1. The V gene end was trimmed by 3 bases and the J gene end by 0 bases; junction bases not matched to a gene: 11. There are 16 residues in the CDR3. The V gene's germline CDR1 is GTSNPN and CDR2 SVGIG (reference sequence). For the CDR3, the DNA is TGTGCCTGGAGGACCTTTCCTCGGGACAGCTCCTACGAGCAGTACTTC. It specifies CAWRTFPRDSSYEQYF.

V is TRBV7-3 and J is TRBJ2-1; 16 positions match TRBD2. V lost 5 bases to trimming and J lost 9 bases; unmatched junction nucleotides: 10. Germline values: CDR1 SGHTA, CDR2 FQGTGA. CDR3 length: 17 residues. CDR3 DNA: TGTGCCAGCAGCCCACCGGGACTAGCGGGAGGGGTGGCTGAGCAGTTCTTC. This encodes CASSPPGLAGGVAEQFF.

The chain carries TRBV23-1 and TRBJ1-1; TRBD1 might be the D (6 bases). TRBV23-1 is designated an ORF whose function remains uncertain. The CDR3 consists of 14 residues. Between the trimmed V and J ends, which lost 2 bases and 1 base, there was a span of 8 bases. The CDR3 DNA follows: TGCGCCAGCAGTCAAAGGGACAAGAACACTGAAGCTTTCTTT. Translating it yields CASSQRDKNTEAFF.

The chain employs TRBV28 and TRBJ2-5, with 9 positions matching TRBD2. CDR3 size: 15 residues. The J segment lost 4 bases and the V segment lost 7 bases, leaving 10 bases of the junction unmatched. Germline V gives CDR1 MDHEN, CDR2 SYDVKM. The CDR3 DNA reads TGTGCCAGCACCCTGAGGCTAGCGGGGTTAGAGACCCAGTACTTC. It codes for CASTLRLAGLETQYF. The variable domain in full, completed from reference TRBV28 and TRBJ2-5, reads DVKVTQSSRYLVKRTGEKVFLECVQDMDHENMFWYRQDPGLGLRLIYFSYDVKMKEKGDIPEGYSVSREKKERFSLILESASTNQTSMYLCASTLRLAGLETQYFGPGTRLLVL.

The CDR3 reads CASSWGQVEETQYF. The DNA for the CDR3 is TGTGCCAGCAGCTGGGGACAGGTCGAGGAGACCCAGTACTTC. V usage is TRBV5-4 and J usage is TRBJ2-5, with 8 bases lining up with TRBD1. The CDR3 spans 14 residues. Trimming took 3 bases from V and 5 from J; bases not matched to a gene: 6. From germline, CDR1 is SGHNT and CDR2 YYREEE (reference sequence).

The rearrangement joins TRBV2 to TRBJ1-2, with 8 bases fitting TRBD1. The trim removed 5 bases at V and 4 bases at J, leaving 6 bases unmatched. Germline assignment: CDR1 SNHLY and CDR2 FYNNEI. The length of the CDR3 is 14 residues. The CDR3: CASSFGQGGYGYTF. DNA for the CDR3: TGTGCCAGCAGTTTCGGACAGGGCGGCTATGGCTACACCTTC.

The chain couples TRBV28 to TRBJ2-7, with TRBD2 as a possible D gene (6 bases). Germline V gene lookup returns CDR1 MDHEN and CDR2 SYDVKM. Trimming removed 6 bases from V and 0 bases from J, with 21 bases in between. The CDR3 covers 17 residues. CDR3 DNA: TGTGCCAGCAGAGCTTCCGGGGCGGGGCCGACCTCCTACGAGCAGTACTTC. It is translated as CASRASGAGPTSYEQYF.

With regard to this clone: The sample contains more than one DNA sequence encoding this CDR3. The chain employs TRBV5-6 and TRBJ1-1; no firm D call. The CDR3 loop spans 13 amino acids. Trimming cost V 0 bases and J 0 bases, with 3 bases left between them. CDR1 and CDR2 (germline): SGHDT, YYEEEE. CDR3 in amino acids: CASSLEVNTEAFF. Here the CDR3 DNA reads TGTGCCAGCAGCTTGGAGGTGAACACTGAAGCTTTCTTT.

The CDR3 sequence: CASSSWSSGRPNEQYF. DNA for the CDR3: TGTGCCAGCAGCTCCTGGAGTAGCGGGAGACCCAACGAGCAGTACTTC. The V gene is TRBV7-2, the J gene TRBJ2-7, with 9 bases matching TRBD2. Germline trimming cut 4 bases from V and 5 bases from J; bases unmatched to any gene: 12. This CDR3 is 16 amino acids long. CDR1 is SGHTA and CDR2 is FQGNSA in the germline V gene.

This rearrangement joins TRBV19 to TRBJ2-3; D may be TRBD1 (5 bases). V was shortened by 0 bases and J by 9 bases, with 7 bases between the two germline ends. The germline V gene has CDR1 LNHDA and CDR2 SQIVND (reference sequence). The CDR3 consists of 12 residues. Here the CDR3 DNA reads TGTGCCAGTAGTATAGACAGGGTAACGCAGTATTTT. Its protein is CASSIDRVTQYF.

This rearrangement joins TRBV7-2 to TRBJ2-1, with 7 bases fitting TRBD2. This CDR3 region has 16 residues. Germline loops: CDR1 SGHTA, CDR2 FQGNSA. V shed 4 bases, J shed 4 bases, and the junction held 10 bases outside the gene matches. Here the CDR3 DNA reads TGTGCCAGCAGCTACTATGGGGGAGGGCGTTACAATGAGCAGTTCTTC. As protein: CASSYYGGGRYNEQFF.

V and J are TRBV7-9 and TRBJ2-3; the match to TRBD1 covers 7 bases. Per the germline V gene, CDR1 is SEHNR and CDR2 is FQNEAQ (reference sequence). J was trimmed by 6 bases and V by 10 bases; bases with no gene match: 7. The CDR3 totals 12 residues. DNA of the CDR3: TGTGCCAAGACCACAGGGGCGGATACGCAGTATTTT. Its protein is CAKTTGADTQYF.

This clone was seen a handful of times. The chain is built from TRBV9 and TRBJ1-3; tentatively, D is TRBD1 (5 bases). The CDR3 runs to 13 residues. Germline CDR1 reads SGDLS; CDR2 reads YYNGEE. V lost 3 bases and J 2 bases, leaving 6 bases between the germline ends. CDR3 region: CASSGDPGNTIYF. The CDR3, as DNA: TGTGCCAGCAGCGGGGACCCTGGAAACACCATATATTTT.

The chain uses TRBV5-4 and TRBJ2-1; possible D gene TRBD2, 6 bases. V lost 4 bases to trimming and J lost 1 base, with 18 bases between them. In germline, CDR1 is SGHNT, CDR2 YYREEE (reference sequence). This CDR3 is 17 amino acids long. CDR3 region: CASSVPFGGESYNEQFF. The CDR3 region has the DNA TGTGCCAGCAGCGTCCCTTTCGGGGGAGAATCCTACAATGAGCAGTTCTTC.

The chain recombines TRBV19 with TRBJ1-1, with TRBD1 matching over 10 bases. The V gene end was trimmed by 6 bases and the J gene end by 8 bases; junction bases not matched to a gene: 12. The germline V gene has CDR1 LNHDA and CDR2 SQIVND (reference sequence). This CDR3 comprises 15 residues. Here the CDR3 DNA reads TGTGCCAGTAGATCGACAGGGGGCGGAATCGGCGAAGCTTTCTTT. This sequence encodes CASRSTGGGIGEAFF.

The chain employs TRBV11-2 and TRBJ2-1; TRBD1 agrees at 7 bases. The V gene end was trimmed by 3 bases and the J gene end by 7 bases; junction bases not matched to a gene: 9. This CDR3 has 15 residues. CDR1 is SGHAT, CDR2 FQNNGV, per germline. The CDR3 sequence is CASSFLGTVSNEQFF. In DNA, the CDR3 is TGTGCCAGCAGCTTTCTCGGGACAGTGTCAAATGAGCAGTTCTTC.

Regarding this clone: Other DNA sequences from this sample encode an identical CDR3 as well. V is TRBV2 and J is TRBJ1-4, with D possibly being TRBD1 (5 bases). Trimming removed 4 bases at V and 5 bases at J, with 8 bases between. CDR1 and CDR2 from the germline V gene are SNHLY and FYNNEI. CDR3 length: 13 amino acids. CDR3 bases: TGTGCCAGCAGTGGGCAGGGCAATGAAAAACTGTTTTTT. Protein: CASSGQGNEKLFF.

This rearrangement joins TRBV5-4 to TRBJ2-1, with 12 positions matching TRBD2. CDR3 length equals 15 residues. Germline CDR1 and CDR2: SGHNT and YYREEE (reference sequence). The V gene end was trimmed by 4 bases and the J gene end by 7 bases; junction bases not matched to a gene: 6. The CDR3 loop reads CASSTPTSGGNEQFF. DNA for the CDR3: TGTGCCAGCAGCACCCCGACTAGCGGGGGAAATGAGCAGTTCTTC.

The chain recombines TRBV2 with TRBJ1-5; no reliable D call. The germline V gene has CDR1 SNHLY and CDR2 FYNNEI. The CDR3 length is 14 residues. V gave up 1 base and J gave up 7 bases, with 11 bases separating them. The CDR3 here is CASSEGLEVQPQHF. The CDR3 nucleotides are TGTGCCAGCAGTGAAGGCTTAGAGGTCCAGCCCCAGCATTTT.

A remark on this clone: An end of the junction does not agree with germline; a read error may underlie this. The CDR3 spells CASSLYRTGLNTEAFF. CDR3 in DNA: TGTGCCAGCAGCTTATACCGGACAGGTCTGAACACTGAAGCCTTCTTT. The chain is built from TRBV7-9 and TRBJ1-1; TRBD1 matches 7 bases. Germline-derived CDR1 and CDR2 are SEHNR and FQNEAQ (reference sequence). The CDR3 is made up of 16 amino acids.